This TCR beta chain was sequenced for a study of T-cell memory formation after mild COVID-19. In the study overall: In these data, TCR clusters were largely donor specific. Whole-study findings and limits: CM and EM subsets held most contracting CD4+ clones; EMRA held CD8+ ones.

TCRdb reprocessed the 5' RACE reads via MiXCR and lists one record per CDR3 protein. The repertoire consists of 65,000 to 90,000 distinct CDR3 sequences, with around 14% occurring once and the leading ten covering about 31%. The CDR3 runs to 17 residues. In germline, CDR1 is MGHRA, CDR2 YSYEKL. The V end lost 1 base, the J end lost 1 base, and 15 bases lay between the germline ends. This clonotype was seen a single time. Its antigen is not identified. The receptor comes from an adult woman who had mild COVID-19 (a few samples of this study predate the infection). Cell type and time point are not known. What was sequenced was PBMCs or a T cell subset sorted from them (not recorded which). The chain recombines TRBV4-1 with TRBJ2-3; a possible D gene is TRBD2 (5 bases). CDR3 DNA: TGCGCCAGCAGCCAAGTGATTCCGGGGTCCGGCACAGATACGCAGTATTTT. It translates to CASSQVIPGSGTDTQYF.